The 18 T cell receptor beta chains below all came from one sample that was sequenced in a study of regulatory T cells in long-lasting Graves disease. As for time point: persistent/refractory GD, antithyroid drugs over 5 years with positive TRAb. Scientists built the TCR library using RNA that was extracted from PBMCs. For TCR beta, libraries came from iRepertoire HTBI primers and Arm-PCR of CDR3 regions. TCRdb itself ran the multiplex PCR reads through MiXCR, one entry per CDR3 protein. This sample yields 350,000 to 450,000 distinct CDR3 sequences, of which around 23% are seen a single time; about 13% belongs to the top ten. Sequencing was performed on peripheral blood mononuclear cells (PBMCs), taken when the disease was refractory, from a patient treated with antithyroid drugs. Receptors were obtained from a female donor with Graves disease.

This clonotype was seen ten or more times. This chain connects TRBV24-1 to TRBJ2-7; no firm D call. V was shortened by 2 bases and J by 2 bases, with 9 bases between the two germline ends. The CDR3 contains 14 residues. Germline values: CDR1 KGHDR, CDR2 SFDVKD. CDR3 residues: CATSDSGRPYEQYF. In DNA form, the CDR3 reads TGTGCCACCAGTGATTCTGGCCGGCCCTACGAGCAGTACTTC.

This clonotype was picked up a small number of times. The chain has TRBV5-5 and TRBJ1-1; the D is unclear. Germline V CDR1 and CDR2: SGHKS, YYEKEE (reference sequence). The length of the CDR3 is 16 residues. Trimming removed 4 bases at V and 5 bases at J, with 21 bases between. CDR3 nucleotides: TGTGCCAGCAGCGGACGCCCCAACGGGGTTTGGACTGAAGCTTTCTTT. Encoded protein: CASSGRPNGVWTEAFF. The complete variable domain, with remaining parts taken from reference TRBV5-5 and TRBJ1-1, reads DAGVTQSPTHLIKTRGQQVTLRCSPISGHKSVSWYQQVLGQGPQFIFQYYEKEERGRGNFPDRFSARQFPNYSSELNVNALLLGDSALYLCASSGRPNGVWTEAFFGQGTRLTVV.

This sequence joins TRBV27 and TRBJ2-1; TRBD1 matches at 11 bases. Trimming took 6 bases from V and 9 from J; bases not matched to a gene: 7. From germline, CDR1 is MNHEY and CDR2 SMNVEV (reference sequence). The CDR3 totals 14 residues. This CDR3 is CASRAGTGGGEQFF. CDR3 DNA: TGTGCCAGCAGGGCCGGGACAGGGGGTGGTGAGCAGTTCTTC.

The chain uses TRBV6-5 and TRBJ2-1; 10 bases are shared with TRBD2. The J segment lost 8 bases and the V segment lost 4 bases, leaving 14 bases of the junction unmatched. Germline lookup yields CDR1 MNHEY and CDR2 SVGAGI. This CDR3 region has 17 residues. The CDR3, as DNA: TGTGCCAGCAGTTTTTCCGCTAGCGGGAGTTACGGCTATGAGCAGTTCTTC. Translated: CASSFSASGSYGYEQFF.

The chain links TRBV5-1 to TRBJ2-3; the D is unclear. From germline, CDR1 is SGHRS and CDR2 YFSETQ. V was clipped by 2 bases and J by 3 bases, with 10 bases between them. CDR3 length: 14 residues. This chain's CDR3 is CASSFGKFTDTQYF. In DNA form, the CDR3 reads TGCGCCAGCAGCTTCGGCAAATTTACAGATACGCAGTATTTT.

The CDR3 DNA reads as TGTGCCAGCAGCTTAGGTGCCTGGCAGGGTGCCAATGAGCAGTTCTTC. Protein product: CASSLGAWQGANEQFF. This sequence joins TRBV7-8 and TRBJ2-1; maybe TRBD1 (5 bases). Deletions cut 1 base from V and 6 bases from J, with 16 bases between. Per the germline V gene, CDR1 is SGHVS and CDR2 is FQNEAQ. The length of the CDR3 is 16 residues.

This clonotype was seen at least ten times. The gene calls are TRBV28 and TRBJ2-4; D is tentatively TRBD1 or TRBD2 (5 bases each). Trimming took off 3 bases at V and 6 bases at J, with 15 bases between the two ends. The CDR3 is made up of 15 amino acids. Per germline, CDR1 MDHEN and CDR2 SYDVKM. The CDR3 loop reads CASSFIRDGGNIQYF. In DNA form, the CDR3 reads TGTGCCAGCAGTTTTATCCGGGACGGAGGAAACATTCAGTACTTC.

This clonotype was seen a few times. The J gene is TRBJ2-5, the V gene TRBV20-1; D is perhaps TRBD1 or TRBD2 (5 bases each). The V and J ends lost 3 bases and 1 base respectively, with 15 bases between them. This CDR3 contains 15 residues. The germline CDR1 and CDR2 sequences are DFQATT and SNEGSKA (reference sequence). The CDR3 region is CSASRGAPFQETQYF. The CDR3 nucleotides read TGCAGTGCTAGCCGGGGCGCCCCTTTCCAAGAGACCCAGTACTTC.

The chain employs TRBV19 and TRBJ1-6; D is uncertain. Trimming shortened V by 5 bases and J by 9 bases, and 14 bases separated the two germline ends. The CDR3 loop spans 14 amino acids. Germline V gives CDR1 LNHDA, CDR2 SQIVND (reference sequence). The CDR3 DNA is TGTGCCAGTAGTGACGGGAGTCAGAGTTCACCCCTCCACTTT. It translates to CASSDGSQSSPLHF.

This chain uses TRBV11-2 with TRBJ1-2, with D perhaps matching TRBD1 (5 bases). Germline-derived CDR1 and CDR2 are SGHAT and FQNNGV. The CDR3 loop spans 14 amino acids. Trimming removed 3 bases at V and 5 bases at J, with 13 bases between. CDR3 bases: TGTGCCAGCAGCTTCCGGGACGGGGGATATGGCTACACCTTC. This translates into CASSFRDGGYGYTF.

A few counts support this clonotype. This rearrangement joins TRBV3-1 to TRBJ2-7; TRBD1 might be the D (6 bases). This CDR3 comprises 13 residues. CDR1 and CDR2 (germline): LGHDT, YNNKEL (reference sequence). The V gene lost 2 bases and the J gene lost 7 bases, with 12 bases spanning the gap. The CDR3 DNA reads TGTGCCAGCAGCCAAAGACAGGCGTCTGAGCAGTACTTC. It codes for CASSQRQASEQYF.

This rearrangement joins TRBV2 to TRBJ2-3, with D tentatively TRBD1 or TRBD2 (5 bases each). This CDR3 comprises 18 residues. Trimming shortened V by 4 bases and J by 2 bases, and 22 bases separated the two germline ends. CDR1 SNHLY and CDR2 FYNNEI come from the germline V gene. CDR3: CASSAFAARGDNTDTQYF. CDR3 nucleotide sequence: TGTGCCAGCAGTGCCTTCGCGGCGAGGGGTGATAACACAGATACGCAGTATTTT.

In this sample, this clonotype turned up a few times. J is TRBJ1-1 and V is TRBV18; D remains ambiguous. The length of the CDR3 is 14 residues. Trimming pared 2 bases from V and 0 bases from J, leaving 7 bases between. The germline V gene encodes CDR1 KGHSH and CDR2 LQKENI. The CDR3 bases are TGTGCCAGCTCACCATTTGACTTGAACACTGAAGCTTTCTTT. Amino acids: CASSPFDLNTEAFF.

Many counts were recorded for this clonotype. The J gene is TRBJ1-2, the V gene TRBV20-1; 8 bases agree with TRBD1. The V gene's germline CDR1 is DFQATT and CDR2 SNEGSKA (reference sequence). V was clipped by 3 bases and J by 8 bases; unmatched bases: 20. This CDR3 is built from 17 residues. The CDR3 DNA reads TGCAGTGCTAGGTTCCGGGACAGGCTCTACGGGGTGCTGGGCTACACCTTC. Translated, it gives CSARFRDRLYGVLGYTF.

The rearrangement links TRBV12-3 or TRBV12-4 to TRBJ2-1; D assignment may be TRBD1 or TRBD2 (5 bases each). V lost 4 bases and J lost 0, with 10 bases in between. The CDR3 totals 15 residues. The CDR3 nucleotides read TGTGCCAGCAGTTCGGCAGGGAGCTCCTACAATGAGCAGTTCTTC. Translated, it gives CASSSAGSSYNEQFF.

This clonotype was observed many times. This chain uses TRBV25-1 with TRBJ2-7, with 7 nucleotides matching TRBD2. The length of the CDR3 is 15 residues. Germline V gene sequence: CDR1 MGHDK, CDR2 SYGVNS. After removal of 2 bases from V and 0 bases from J, the junction contained 4 bases not matched to a gene. The CDR3 coding sequence is TGTGCCAGCAGTGAAACAGCGGGGCCCTCCTACGAGCAGTACTTC. Amino acids: CASSETAGPSYEQYF.

V gene TRBV6-2 or TRBV6-3 combines with J gene TRBJ1-1; D gene unclear. The CDR3 is 13 residues long. The V gene lost 3 bases and the J gene lost 5 bases, with 10 bases spanning the gap. CDR1 MNHEY and CDR2 SVGEGT come from the germline V gene. CDR3 residues: CASSYRAGTEAFF. The CDR3 DNA sequence: TGTGCCAGCAGTTATCGGGCCGGGACTGAAGCTTTCTTT.

The chain employs TRBV7-8 and TRBJ1-1, with 8 positions matching TRBD1. Trimming cost V 0 bases and J 5 bases; bases outside gene matches: 5. Per the germline V gene, CDR1 is SGHVS and CDR2 is FQNEAQ. The CDR3 runs to 15 residues. This chain's CDR3 is CASSLAATGVTEAFF. The CDR3 DNA reads TGTGCCAGCAGCTTAGCCGCGACAGGGGTAACTGAAGCTTTCTTT.